The sequence of this T cell receptor (beta chain) was determined in a study of OX40 agonist ivuxolimab in advanced cancers. Study-wide points: Low normalized clonal expansion also occurred in some nonresponding patients.

This CDR3 contains 15 residues. Germline V gene lookup returns CDR1 SGHAT and CDR2 FQNNGV. Trimming pared 5 bases from V and 0 bases from J, leaving 11 bases between. This clone was recorded only once. Its target is not known. The repertoire was sequenced with immunoSEQ multiplex PCR; TCRdb's copy has only in-frame clones and lacks some. The sample includes over 50,000 clones, 70% to 90% of them seen just once. This clonotype originated in an adult with an advanced solid tumor such as melanoma, head and neck, liver or kidney cancer. The rearrangement links TRBV11-2 to TRBJ2-1, with D possibly being TRBD2 (5 bases). The input for sequencing was CD4+ or CD8+ T cells sorted from blood, taken in a trial of the OX40 agonist ivuxolimab. The CDR3 region has the DNA TGTGCCAGCAGCCTGGCCGGGATCTCCTACAATGAGCAGTTCTTC. Its protein product is CASSLAGISYNEQFF.